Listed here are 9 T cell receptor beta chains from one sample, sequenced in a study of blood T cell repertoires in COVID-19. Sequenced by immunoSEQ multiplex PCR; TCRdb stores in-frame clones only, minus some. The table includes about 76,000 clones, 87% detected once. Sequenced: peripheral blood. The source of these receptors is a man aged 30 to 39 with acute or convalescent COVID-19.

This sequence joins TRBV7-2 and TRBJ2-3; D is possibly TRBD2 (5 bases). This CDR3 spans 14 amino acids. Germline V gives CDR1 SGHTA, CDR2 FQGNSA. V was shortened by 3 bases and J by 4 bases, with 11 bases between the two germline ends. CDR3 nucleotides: TGTGCCAGCAGCTTGAGACTAATTTCAGATACGCAGTATTTT. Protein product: CASSLRLISDTQYF.

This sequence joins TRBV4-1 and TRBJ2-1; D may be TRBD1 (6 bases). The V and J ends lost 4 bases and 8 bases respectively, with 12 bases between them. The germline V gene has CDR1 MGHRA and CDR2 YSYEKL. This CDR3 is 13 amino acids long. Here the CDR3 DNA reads TGCGCCAGCAGCCGGTCGGCAGGGGATGAGCAGTTCTTC. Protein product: CASSRSAGDEQFF.

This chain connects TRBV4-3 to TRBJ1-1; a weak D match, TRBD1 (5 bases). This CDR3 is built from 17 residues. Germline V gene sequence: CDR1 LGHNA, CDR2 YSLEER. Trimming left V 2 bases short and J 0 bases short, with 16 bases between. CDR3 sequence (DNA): TGCGCCAGCAGCCAATTACCGGGGGGACCCCTGAACACTGAAGCTTTCTTT. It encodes CASSQLPGGPLNTEAFF.

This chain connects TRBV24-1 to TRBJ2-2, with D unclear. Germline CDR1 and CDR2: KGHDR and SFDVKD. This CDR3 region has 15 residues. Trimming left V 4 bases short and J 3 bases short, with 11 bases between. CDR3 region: CATSDQTKDTGELFF. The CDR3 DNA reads TGTGCCACCAGTGACCAAACTAAGGACACCGGGGAGCTGTTTTTT.

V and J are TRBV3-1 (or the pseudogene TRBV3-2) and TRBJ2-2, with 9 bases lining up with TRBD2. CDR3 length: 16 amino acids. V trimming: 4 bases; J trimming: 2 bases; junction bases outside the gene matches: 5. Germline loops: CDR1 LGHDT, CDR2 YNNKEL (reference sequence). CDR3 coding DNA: TGTGCCAGCAGCCCGACGGGACTAGCCAACACCGGGGAGCTGTTTTTT. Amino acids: CASSPTGLANTGELFF.

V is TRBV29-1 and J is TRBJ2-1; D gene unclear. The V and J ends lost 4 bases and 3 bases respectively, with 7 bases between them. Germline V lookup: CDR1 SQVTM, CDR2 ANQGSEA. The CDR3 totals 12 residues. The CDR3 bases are TGCAGCGTTGTCCTATACTACAATGAGCAGTTCTTC. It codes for CSVVLYYNEQFF.

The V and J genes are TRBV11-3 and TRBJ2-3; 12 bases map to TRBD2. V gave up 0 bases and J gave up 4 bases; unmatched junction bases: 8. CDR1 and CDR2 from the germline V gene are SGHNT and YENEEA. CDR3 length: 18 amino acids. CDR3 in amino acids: CASSLDVTSGSGADTQYF. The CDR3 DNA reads TGTGCCAGCAGCTTAGATGTGACTAGCGGGAGTGGCGCAGATACGCAGTATTTT.

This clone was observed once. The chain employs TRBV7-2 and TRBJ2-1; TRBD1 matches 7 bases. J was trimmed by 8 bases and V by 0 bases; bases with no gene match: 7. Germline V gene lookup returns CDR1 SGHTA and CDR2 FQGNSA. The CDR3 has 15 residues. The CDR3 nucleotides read TGTGCCAGCAGCTTAGCACCTAACAGGGGCCATGAGCAGTTCTTC. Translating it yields CASSLAPNRGHEQFF.

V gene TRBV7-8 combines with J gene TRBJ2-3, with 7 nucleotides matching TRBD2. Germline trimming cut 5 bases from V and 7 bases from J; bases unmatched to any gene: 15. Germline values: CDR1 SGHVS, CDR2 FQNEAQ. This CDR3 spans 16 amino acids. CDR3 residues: CASSLREGEERNTQYF. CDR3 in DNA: TGTGCCAGCAGCCTTAGGGAGGGAGAGGAACGGAATACGCAGTATTTT. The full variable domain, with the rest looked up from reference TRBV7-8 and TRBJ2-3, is GAGVSQSPRYKVAKRGQDVALRCDPISGHVSLFWYQQALGQGPEFLTYFQNEAQLDKSGLPSDRFFAERPEGSVSTLKIQRTQQEDSAVYLCASSLREGEERNTQYFGPGTRLTVL.